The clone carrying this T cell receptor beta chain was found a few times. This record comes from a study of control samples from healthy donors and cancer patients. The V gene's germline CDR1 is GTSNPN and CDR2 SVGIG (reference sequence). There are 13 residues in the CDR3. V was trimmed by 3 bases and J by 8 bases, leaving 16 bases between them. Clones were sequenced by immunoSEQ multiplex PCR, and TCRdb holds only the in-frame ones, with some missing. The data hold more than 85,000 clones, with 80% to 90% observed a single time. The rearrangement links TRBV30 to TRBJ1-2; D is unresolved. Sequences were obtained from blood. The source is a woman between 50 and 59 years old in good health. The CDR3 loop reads CAWSLGQVGGYTF. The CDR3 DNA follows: TGTGCCTGGAGCCTCGGGCAGGTAGGAGGCTACACCTTC.